These 16 T cell receptor beta chains were sequenced from one sample in a study of T cell repertoires in cytomegalovirus infection. Each CDR3 protein gets one entry after TCRdb re-called the reads with MiXCR. This table has 350,000 to 550,000 distinct CDR3 sequences, approximately 32% appearing once. The sequenced material came from PBMCs. The receptors derive from a human donor in good health (CMV status not recorded). Some clones in this sample may be carry-over from other donors' samples.

This clonotype occurred many times. The chain joins TRBV7-8 to TRBJ2-6; D perhaps matches TRBD2 (6 bases). CDR3 length equals 17 residues. Germline assignment: CDR1 SGHVS and CDR2 FQNEAQ. V was trimmed by 5 bases and J by 2 bases, leaving 16 bases between them. The CDR3 nucleotides are TGTGCCAGCAGCGCCACCGATGGGGAGGCTGGGGCCAACGTCCTGACTTTC. Translated, it gives CASSATDGEAGANVLTF.

The chain recombines TRBV11-2 with TRBJ2-5; 9 nucleotides agree with TRBD1. With V trimmed by 2 bases and J by 7 bases, 8 bases remained unmatched. CDR3 length: 15 residues. Per germline, CDR1 SGHAT and CDR2 FQNNGV. The CDR3 bases are TGTGCCAGCAGCTTACCTGGGGGACAGGGAAGGACCCAGTACTTC. Its translation: CASSLPGGQGRTQYF.

V is TRBV6-6 and J is TRBJ2-7; 7 positions agree with TRBD1. Germline lookup yields CDR1 MNHNY and CDR2 SVGAGI (reference sequence). The CDR3 is made up of 14 amino acids. V shed 7 bases, J shed 6 bases, and the junction held 12 bases outside the gene matches. The CDR3 sequence: CASTSGTVVFEQYF. The CDR3 DNA follows: TGTGCCAGCACCTCCGGGACAGTAGTTTTCGAGCAGTACTTC.

On this clonotype itself: A much bigger clone sits one base away, suggesting this may be a read error. The V and J genes are TRBV11-2 and TRBJ2-3; no reliable D call. There are 14 residues in the CDR3. Looked up from germline, CDR1 is SGHAT and CDR2 is FQNNGV. The CDR3 here is CASSRPSSTYTQYF. CDR3 nucleotide sequence: TGTGCCAGCAGTCGGCCGAGCTCCACATATACGCAGTATTTT.

This chain links TRBV2 with TRBJ2-7; D perhaps matches TRBD2 (6 bases). The V and J ends lost 1 base and 7 bases respectively, with 8 bases between them. Germline V gene lookup returns CDR1 SNHLY and CDR2 FYNNEI. This CDR3 is built from 12 residues. This chain's CDR3 is CASSEGGTEQYF. The CDR3 DNA reads TGTGCCAGCAGTGAAGGGGGGACTGAGCAGTACTTC.

This clonotype was detected ten times or more. J is TRBJ2-1 and V is TRBV7-2, with 9 bases matching TRBD2. Per germline, CDR1 SGHTA and CDR2 FQGNSA. The V and J ends lost 6 bases and 6 bases, in that order; junction bases with no gene match: 9. The length of the CDR3 is 15 residues. The CDR3 protein is CASRIGRGGRNEQFF. The CDR3 coding sequence is TGTGCCAGCAGAATTGGGCGGGGGGGCCGCAATGAGCAGTTCTTC. Full variable domain (outside the CDR3, taken from reference TRBV7-2 and TRBJ2-1): GAGVSQSPSNKVTEKGKDVELRCDPISGHTALYWYRQSLGQGLEFLIYFQGNSAPDKSGLPSDRFSAERTGGSVSTLTIQRTQQEDSAVYLCASRIGRGGRNEQFFGPGTRLTVL.

This clonotype was seen more than once but under ten times. V usage is TRBV7-9 and J usage is TRBJ1-4; D remains unclear. Germline V CDR1 and CDR2: SEHNR, FQNEAQ (reference sequence). This CDR3 comprises 16 residues. V was clipped by 5 bases and J by 8 bases, with 21 bases between them. The CDR3 sequence is CASSPSISRMGEKLFF. The CDR3 DNA is TGTGCCAGCAGCCCTTCTATCAGTCGTATGGGGGAAAAACTGTTTTTT.

The genes are TRBV20-1 and TRBJ2-3; the D is unclear. With 0 bases removed from V and 6 bases from J, the gap between germline ends came to 7 bases. CDR3 size: 12 residues. Germline V gene sequence: CDR1 DFQATT, CDR2 SNEGSKA (reference sequence). In nucleotides, the CDR3 is TGCAGTGCTAGAGATCTCCCGGATACGCAGTATTTT. This encodes CSARDLPDTQYF.

This clonotype has just a few counts. This chain connects TRBV6-2 or TRBV6-3 to TRBJ1-6, with a weak D call TRBD1 (5 bases). With 7 bases removed from V and 4 bases from J, the gap between germline ends came to 11 bases. Germline-derived CDR1 and CDR2 are MNHEY and SVGEGT. The CDR3 loop spans 14 amino acids. CDR3 residues: CASTAGPYNSPLHF. For the CDR3, the DNA is TGTGCCAGCACCGCGGGACCTTATAATTCACCCCTCCACTTT.

The V call is TRBV28, the J call TRBJ2-7; no clear D. Germline V CDR1 and CDR2: MDHEN, SYDVKM. V gave up 10 bases and J gave up 5 bases, with 12 bases separating them. CDR3 length equals 11 residues. The CDR3 nucleotides read TGTGCCACCCCCGGGCGCCACGAGCAGTACTTC. Protein: CATPGRHEQYF. Together with reference TRBV28 and TRBJ2-7, the CDR3 gives the full variable domain: DVKVTQSSRYLVKRTGEKVFLECVQDMDHENMFWYRQDPGLGLRLIYFSYDVKMKEKGDIPEGYSVSREKKERFSLILESASTNQTSMYLCATPGRHEQYFGPGTRLTVT.

This clonotype has just a few counts. The rearrangement uses TRBV6-6 and TRBJ2-1; D perhaps matches TRBD1 (6 bases). This CDR3 is built from 16 residues. The germline V gene encodes CDR1 MNHNY and CDR2 SVGAGI (reference sequence). The V end lost 2 bases, the J end lost 4 bases, and 15 bases lay between the germline ends. The CDR3 sequence is CASSYPTGTPYNEQFF. The CDR3 DNA reads TGTGCCAGCAGTTACCCTACCGGGACACCTTACAATGAGCAGTTCTTC.

This clonotype showed up many times. The J gene is TRBJ2-7, the V gene TRBV12-3 or TRBV12-4; weak D call: TRBD1 (6 bases). Trimming shortened V by 5 bases and J by 4 bases, and 21 bases separated the two germline ends. This CDR3 is 16 amino acids long. The CDR3: CASSPSLSGHNYEQYF. In DNA form, the CDR3 reads TGTGCCAGCAGTCCTTCTTTGTCGGGACACAATTACGAGCAGTACTTC.

The J gene is TRBJ2-2, the V gene TRBV20-1; 9 bases align to TRBD1. V trimming: 1 base; J trimming: 5 bases; junction bases outside the gene matches: 2. Germline assignment: CDR1 DFQATT and CDR2 SNEGSKA (reference sequence). This CDR3 region has 14 residues. In DNA form, the CDR3 reads TGCAGTGCTAGAGTGACAGGGGGGACCGGGGAGCTGTTTTTT. Encoded protein: CSARVTGGTGELFF.

This clonotype was seen only a few times. CDR3 sequence (DNA): TGTGCCAGCAGCAATAGCGGGGGCATTGGCACCGACGAGCAGTACTTC. Its protein is CASSNSGGIGTDEQYF. The chain combines TRBV7-9 with TRBJ2-7; 9 bases align to TRBD2. In germline, CDR1 is SEHNR, CDR2 FQNEAQ (reference sequence). CDR3 length: 16 residues. V shed 5 bases and J 5 bases; nucleotides not matched to a gene: 13.

This clonotype was found a few times. The chain is built from TRBV7-6 and TRBJ1-1; D remains ambiguous. The CDR3 is 14 amino acids. Trimming pared 5 bases from V and 4 bases from J, leaving 14 bases between. In germline, CDR1 is SGHVS, CDR2 FNYEAQ. CDR3 coding DNA: TGTGCCAGCAGCCTTGGAGGGAGCGGCACTGAAGCTTTCTTT. This codes for CASSLGGSGTEAFF.

This clonotype was detected a few times. The chain is built from TRBV6-5 and TRBJ1-1; no clear D gene. Trimming removed 0 bases from V and 6 bases from J, with 11 bases in between. There are 14 residues in the CDR3. Germline V gives CDR1 MNHEY, CDR2 SVGAGI. CDR3 in DNA: TGTGCCAGCAGTTACTCGGGAGGGCCCGCTGAAGCTTTCTTT. Translating it yields CASSYSGGPAEAFF.